One sample yielded the 13 T cell receptor beta chains listed below, sequenced in a study of cytomegalovirus exposure and HLA in healthy donors (dated by TCRdb to 2016 to 2017). The library was made by the immunoSEQ multiplex PCR assay. For the multiplex PCR, a mixture combining 60 forward primers for TCR Vbeta segments and 13 reverse primers for TCR Jbeta segments was used. Not all clones reach the TCRdb copy of this immuneACCESS table, which keeps in-frame sequences only. Checked studies attribute under half of the gap to unresolved V genes and leave the rest unexplained. The sample table holds over 150,000 clones, of which more than 80% were seen once. Clones ranked in the top ten supply 4.8% of the sample. Material: PBMCs. All receptors derive from a man aged 18 to 30 in good health and CMV-seronegative.

The rearrangement joins TRBV4-1 to TRBJ2-5; the D call may be TRBD1 or TRBD2 (5 bases each). With the DNA end fitting TRBJ2-7 better, the J assignment may be wrong. CDR3 length: 12 amino acids. Germline V gene data show CDR1 as MGHRA and CDR2 as YSYEKL. In DNA, the CDR3 is TGCGCCAGCAGCCAATCGGGACACGAGCAGTACTTC. Translating it yields CASSQSGHEQYF.

The chain joins TRBV9 to TRBJ2-7; 10 bases are shared with TRBD2. Trimming cost V 4 bases and J 3 bases; bases outside gene matches: 7. This CDR3 has 15 residues. Per germline, CDR1 SGDLS and CDR2 YYNGEE. The DNA of the CDR3 is TGTGCCAGCAGCCCCGGGACTAGCGTTAACTACGAGCAGTACTTC. It codes for CASSPGTSVNYEQYF.

This chain links TRBV14 with TRBJ1-2; tentative D call: TRBD1 (6 bases). V lost 3 bases, J lost 7 bases, and 15 bases lay in between. The germline gives CDR1 SGHDN, CDR2 FVKESK. The CDR3 has 14 amino acids. This chain's CDR3 is CASSQIQGVGGYTF. DNA of the CDR3: TGTGCCAGCAGCCAGATACAGGGAGTGGGTGGCTACACCTTC.

This rearrangement joins TRBV6-5 to TRBJ1-4; 9 nucleotides align to TRBD1. Germline V gives CDR1 MNHEY, CDR2 SVGAGI. Trimming at V came to 5 bases and at J to 8 bases, leaving 9 bases not matched to a gene. The CDR3 spans 15 residues. The chain's CDR3 is CASSRLGQGKEKLFF. The CDR3 DNA reads as TGTGCCAGCAGTAGACTGGGACAGGGAAAAGAAAAACTGTTTTTT.

This clone was observed once. The chain has TRBV6-1 and TRBJ1-5; D may be TRBD1 (6 bases). The CDR3 has 16 amino acids. The germline V and J ends were trimmed by 3 bases and 2 bases, with 14 bases remaining between them. The V gene's germline CDR1 is MNHNS and CDR2 SASEGT. This CDR3 is CASSDRQGFGNQPQHF. In nucleotides, the CDR3 is TGTGCCAGCAGTGACCGCCAGGGGTTTGGCAATCAGCCCCAGCATTTT.

The chain carries TRBV4-2 and TRBJ2-1; D is possibly TRBD2 (5 bases). The V gene's germline CDR1 is LGHNA and CDR2 YNFKEQ. V was shortened by 2 bases and J by 5 bases, with 13 bases between the two germline ends. This CDR3 contains 15 residues. This chain's CDR3 is CASSQRASKNNEQFF. CDR3 nucleotide sequence: TGTGCCAGCAGCCAAAGGGCTAGCAAAAACAATGAGCAGTTCTTC.

The V call is TRBV5-4, the J call TRBJ1-1; possibly TRBD1 for D (6 bases). V lost 1 base to trimming and J lost 4 bases, with 11 bases between them. CDR1 SGHNT and CDR2 YYREEE come from the germline V gene (reference sequence). The CDR3 consists of 14 residues. In nucleotides, the CDR3 is TGTGCCAGCAGCTTGTTTCAGGGGCCCACTGAAGCTTTCTTT. This translates into CASSLFQGPTEAFF.

In this sample, this clone turned up a few times. This chain joins TRBV10-3 and TRBJ1-3, with D possibly being TRBD1 (6 bases). Germline lookup yields CDR1 ENHRY and CDR2 SYGVKD. Trimming stripped 10 bases from V and 3 bases from J, with 16 bases between. The CDR3 spans 14 residues. The CDR3 coding sequence is TGTGCCACACATGGCGGGGGCATTGGAAACACCATATATTTT. The encoded protein is CATHGGGIGNTIYF.

The chain employs TRBV5-4 and TRBJ1-1, with D unresolved. Deletions cut 4 bases from V and 5 bases from J, with 9 bases between. There are 12 residues in the CDR3. Looked up from germline, CDR1 is SGHNT and CDR2 is YYREEE (reference sequence). The CDR3 DNA follows: TGTGCCAGCAGCCGGCCAGGTACTGAAGCTTTCTTT. This translates into CASSRPGTEAFF.

V is TRBV2 and J is TRBJ1-2; unclear D gene. The CDR3 extends over 15 amino acids. V dropped 6 bases and J dropped 3 bases, with 17 bases sitting between them. Germline V gene lookup returns CDR1 SNHLY and CDR2 FYNNEI. The CDR3, as DNA: TGTGCCAGCAGGCACCGGACTGACCGGGACTATGGCTACACCTTC. Translation: CASRHRTDRDYGYTF.

The rearrangement joins TRBV4-2 to TRBJ2-2, with 7 bases that match TRBD1. This CDR3 has 16 amino acids. Germline lookup yields CDR1 LGHNA and CDR2 YNFKEQ. V shed 4 bases and J 0 bases; nucleotides not matched to a gene: 5. CDR3 sequence (DNA): TGTGCCAGCAGCCTAAGACAGGGAACGAACACCGGGGAGCTGTTTTTT. It encodes CASSLRQGTNTGELFF.

The rearrangement links TRBV5-1 to TRBJ1-2, with no clear D. The V end was cut by 0 bases, the J end by 0 bases, with 15 bases between. The CDR3 is 17 residues long. Germline-derived CDR1 and CDR2 are SGHRS and YFSETQ. CDR3 DNA sequence: TGCGCCAGCAGCTTGGGCAGCCGAGAACTAGCTAACTATGGCTACACCTTC. It codes for CASSLGSRELANYGYTF.

For the CDR3, the DNA is TGTGCCAGCAGCCCGAGCGGGAGGGAGCAGTACTTC. Translation: CASSPSGREQYF. J is TRBJ2-7 and V is TRBV14, with TRBD2 matching over 9 bases. Per germline, CDR1 SGHDN and CDR2 FVKESK. CDR3 length equals 12 residues. Trimming took 4 bases from V and 7 from J; bases not matched to a gene: 2.